A selection of T cell receptor beta chains follows, all from one sample in a study of glioma-infiltrating T cells after dendritic cell vaccination. Repertoires were generated with immunoSEQ multiplex PCR, while TCRdb's copy carries only in-frame clones and drops some. The sample consists of 90,000 or so clones, 75% to 85% of them appearing once. This sample comprised blood, obtained after dendritic cell vaccination. Source of these receptors: a human donor with glioblastoma. Both conserved end residues are part of each CDR3. A D gene is named only where the DNA matches it firmly. Clone size is shown for a subset of rows, as once, few, many or a class of expanded clone.

j_call d_call v_call clone_size cdr3_nt cdr3_aa
TRBJ1-2 TRBD1 TRBV6-1 few TGTGCCAGCAGTGAAAACAGGGGCAGCGGCTACACCTTC CASSENRGSGYTF
TRBJ2-2 . TRBV5-6 once TGTGCCAGCAGCTTGGGACTAGGGTTGAGTGGGGAGCTGTTTTTT CASSLGLGLSGELFF
TRBJ1-5 . TRBV27 . TGTGCCAGCAGTTGGGGGCTTGGCAATCAGCCCCAGCATTTT CASSWGLGNQPQHF
TRBJ1-5 . TRBV7-9 . TGTGCCAGCAGCTCGGACAGAGAAAGGCAGCCCCAGCATTTT CASSSDRERQPQHF
TRBJ1-5 TRBD1 TRBV7-6 . TGTGCCAGCAGCTTAGAGGACCTCCAGGGGGCAGCGGGCAATCAGCCCCAGCATTTT CASSLEDLQGAAGNQPQHF
TRBJ1-5 TRBD1 TRBV5-1 few TGCGCCAGCTCCCTAGGAACAGGGGCGGGGCAGCCCCAGCATTTT CASSLGTGAGQPQHF
TRBJ2-6 . TRBV19 few TGTGCCAGTAGGTGGGGTGGGGGGGGCCGGTCCTCTGGGGCCAACGTCCTGACTTTC CASRWGGGGRSSGANVLTF
TRBJ2-1 TRBD2 TRBV25-1 . TGTGCCAGCAGTGAACTGGGACTAGGCAATGAGCAGTTCTTC CASSELGLGNEQFF
TRBJ2-1 TRBD2 TRBV27 . TGTGCCAGCAGTTTATGGAAGGGGACTACCTACAATGAGCAGTTCTTC CASSLWKGTTYNEQFF
TRBJ1-2 . TRBV5-6 . TGTGCCAGCAGCTTACCCAGGGCTGGCTACACCTTC CASSLPRAGYTF
TRBJ2-5 . TRBV10-3 . TGTGCCATCAGTGTGTTAGATCAAGAGACCCAGTACTTC CAISVLDQETQYF
TRBJ1-1 . TRBV25-1 . TGTGCCAGCAGTGTGGGCAGGGCGCCGAACACTGAAGCTTTCTTT CASSVGRAPNTEAFF
TRBJ2-7 . TRBV6-5 once TGTGCCAGCAGGATTGGGGGGGGGCGCTACGAGCAGTACTTC CASRIGGGRYEQYF
TRBJ2-3 TRBD2 TRBV30 . TGTGCCTGGAGTGTAGCGGGAGCCAGAGATACGCAGTATTTT CAWSVAGARDTQYF
TRBJ2-7 TRBD2 TRBV4-2 . TGTGCCAGCAGCCGTACCACTAGCGGGGAGGTTAGCGAGCAGTACTTC CASSRTTSGEVSEQYF
TRBJ1-6 . TRBV18 . TGTGCCAGCTCACCACCGTCGGTCTATAATTCACCCCTCCACTTT CASSPPSVYNSPLHF
TRBJ1-6 . TRBV7-9 . TGTGCCAGCAGCCGCGAGGGCAATTCACCCCTCCACTTT CASSREGNSPLHF